These 5 T cell receptor beta chains were all obtained from the same sample, sequenced in a study of clonality assessment in lymphoblastic leukemia. TCRdb recomputed calls from the PCR reads with MiXCR, one row per CDR3 protein. Its table records 25 to 30 distinct CDR3 sequences. The receptors stem from a human donor with acute lymphoblastic leukemia.

There are a few counts of this clonotype. The CDR3 DNA follows: TGTGCCAGCGCAACAGGGGGGAAATATACGCAGTATTTT. As protein: CASATGGKYTQYF. The V gene is TRBV28, the J gene TRBJ2-3, with TRBD1 identical over 8 bases. The J segment lost 7 bases and the V segment lost 8 bases, leaving 8 bases of the junction unmatched. Looked up from germline, CDR1 is MDHEN and CDR2 is SYDVKM. The CDR3 sequence is 13 residues long.

In its sample, this clonotype ranks as large. V gene TRBV27 combines with J gene TRBJ2-1; the match to TRBD2 covers 10 bases. Germline-derived CDR1 and CDR2 are MNHEY and SMNVEV (reference sequence). With 0 bases clipped from V and 4 bases from J, the junction kept 3 bases outside the gene matches. The CDR3 has 16 residues. This chain's CDR3 is CASSLSKRGGYNEQFF. The CDR3 DNA is TGTGCCAGCAGTTTATCGAAGCGGGGGGGGTACAATGAGCAGTTCTTC.

This clonotype is labeled as hyperexpanded (1% or more). The chain joins TRBV4-3 to TRBJ2-7; maybe TRBD2 (5 bases). Per germline, CDR1 LGHNA and CDR2 YSLEER. The CDR3 covers 14 residues. Trimming took 1 base from V and 0 from J, leaving 7 bases between them. The CDR3 coding sequence is TGCGCCAGCAGCCAAGCGGGGTACTCCTACGAGCAGTACTTC. It translates to CASSQAGYSYEQYF.

By frequency in the sample, this clonotype is hyperexpanded. The chain couples TRBV7-2 to TRBJ2-5; no clear D gene. CDR3 size: 13 residues. Germline assignment: CDR1 SGHTA and CDR2 FQGNSA. The V end was cut by 4 bases, the J end by 8 bases, with 14 bases between. The CDR3 nucleotides read TGTGCCAGCAGCTCCTCCCCGGGTATCACCCAGTACTTC. Translating gives CASSSSPGITQYF. Based on the CDR3 plus reference TRBV7-2 and TRBJ2-5, the full variable domain is GAGVSQSPSNKVTEKGKDVELRCDPISGHTALYWYRQSLGQGLEFLIYFQGNSAPDKSGLPSDRFSAERTGGSVSTLTIQRTQQEDSAVYLCASSSSPGITQYFGPGTRLLVL.

This clonotype qualifies as hyperexpanded. The chain carries TRBV7-9 and TRBJ2-7, with 11 nucleotides matching TRBD1. Germline values: CDR1 SEHNR, CDR2 FQNEAQ (reference sequence). The CDR3 loop spans 16 amino acids. The trim removed 4 bases at V and 4 bases at J, leaving 9 bases unmatched. The CDR3 protein is CASSSLGTGGWYEQYF. In DNA form, the CDR3 reads TGTGCCAGCAGCTCCCTCGGGACAGGGGGATGGTACGAGCAGTACTTC.